This T cell receptor beta chain is drawn from a study of blood T cell repertoires in COVID-19. The method was immunoSEQ multiplex PCR; TCRdb's version includes in-frame clones alone and lacks a portion of them. This repertoire shows fewer than 200,000 clones, around 77% found once; its top ten account for around 3%. This CDR3 is 14 amino acids long. Germline values: CDR1 SGHRS, CDR2 YFSETQ. V was trimmed by 0 bases and J by 3 bases, leaving 9 bases between them. Sequencing used peripheral blood. The chain has TRBV5-1 and TRBJ2-5, with a weak D call TRBD1 (6 bases). This TCR was recovered from a man between 65 and 85 years old with acute or convalescent COVID-19. Written as DNA, the CDR3 is TGCGCCAGCAGCTTGGTCCCAGGGGAAGAGACCCAGTACTTC. Its translation is CASSLVPGEETQYF. Together with reference TRBV5-1 and TRBJ2-5, the CDR3 gives the full variable domain: KAGVTQTPRYLIKTRGQQVTLSCSPISGHRSVSWYQQTPGQGLQFLFEYFSETQRNKGNFPGRFSGRQFSNSRSEMNVSTLELGDSALYLCASSLVPGEETQYFGPGTRLLVL.